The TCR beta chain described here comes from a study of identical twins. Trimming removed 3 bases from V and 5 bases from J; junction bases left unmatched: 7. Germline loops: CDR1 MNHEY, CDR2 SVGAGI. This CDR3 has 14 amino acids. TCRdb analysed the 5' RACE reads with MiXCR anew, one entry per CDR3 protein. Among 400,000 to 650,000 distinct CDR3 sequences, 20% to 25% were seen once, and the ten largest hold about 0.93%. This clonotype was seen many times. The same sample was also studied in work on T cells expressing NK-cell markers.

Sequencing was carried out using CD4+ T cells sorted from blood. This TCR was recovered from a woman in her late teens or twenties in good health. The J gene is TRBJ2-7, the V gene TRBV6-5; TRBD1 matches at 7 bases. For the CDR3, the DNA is TGTGCCAGCAGTTATTACAGGGGTATCAACGAGCAGTACTTC. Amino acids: CASSYYRGINEQYF.